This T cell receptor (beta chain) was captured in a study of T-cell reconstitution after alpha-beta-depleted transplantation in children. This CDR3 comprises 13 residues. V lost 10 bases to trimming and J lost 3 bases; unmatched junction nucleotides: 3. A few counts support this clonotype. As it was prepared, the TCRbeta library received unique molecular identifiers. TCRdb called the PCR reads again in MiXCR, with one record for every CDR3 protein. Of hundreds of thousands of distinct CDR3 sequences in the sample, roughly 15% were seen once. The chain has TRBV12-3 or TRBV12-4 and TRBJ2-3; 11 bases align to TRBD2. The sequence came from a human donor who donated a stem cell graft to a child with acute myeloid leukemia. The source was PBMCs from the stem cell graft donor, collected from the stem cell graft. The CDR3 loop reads CATVAGGTDTQYF. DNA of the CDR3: TGTGCCACCGTAGCGGGGGGGACAGATACGCAGTATTTT.